Listed below are T cell receptor beta chains from one sample, sequenced in a study of shared clonotypes between healthy human individuals. Clones were sequenced by immunoSEQ multiplex PCR, and TCRdb holds only the in-frame ones, with some missing. The sample lists 2.3 million or so clones, approximately 93% seen once, with about 0.41% in the top ten. The specimen was naive CD4+ T cells from PBMCs. These receptors all come from a man aged 18 to 35 in good health. Some clones in this sample may be carry-over from other donors' samples. Each CDR3 is given with its conserved first and last residue. Each record gives: D gene, V gene, clone size, J gene, CDR3 protein, CDR3 DNA. A D gene is named only where the DNA matches it firmly. Clone size appears in some rows only: once, few, many, or a class for an expanded clone.

>-|TRBV21-1|-|TRBJ2-5
CASSQGQGPGETQYF
TGTGCCAGCAGCCAAGGACAGGGGCCGGGAGAGACCCAGTACTTC
>TRBD1|TRBV2|-|TRBJ2-5
CASSGRDRAGETQYF
TGTGCCAGCAGTGGCCGGGACAGGGCAGGCGAGACCCAGTACTTC
>TRBD2|TRBV5-1|-|TRBJ2-3
CASSFSGSDDTQYF
TGCGCCAGCAGCTTTAGCGGGAGTGACGATACGCAGTATTTT
>-|TRBV19|-|TRBJ1-2
CASSFPFTGREKDGYTF
TGTGCCAGTAGTTTCCCATTTACGGGCAGGGAAAAGGATGGCTACACCTTC
>TRBD1|TRBV27|-|TRBJ2-3
CASSRWTGGFDTQYF
TGTGCCAGCAGTCGATGGACAGGGGGGTTCGATACGCAGTATTTT
>-|TRBV7-2|-|TRBJ2-2
CASSPEWGTGELFF
TGTGCCAGCAGCCCAGAGTGGGGCACCGGGGAGCTGTTTTTT
>-|TRBV9|-|TRBJ2-7
CASSGGWGQKFYEQYF
TGTGCCAGCAGCGGGGGATGGGGGCAAAAGTTCTACGAGCAGTACTTC
>TRBD1|TRBV5-6|-|TRBJ1-5
CASSLCLSRGSSNQPQHF
TGTGCCAGCAGCTTGTGTCTAAGCAGGGGGAGTAGCAATCAGCCCCAGCATTTT
>-|TRBV5-6|-|TRBJ2-6
CASFSRDLLSGANVLTF
TGTGCCAGCTTCTCCCGGGACCTCCTCTCTGGGGCCAACGTCCTGACTTTC
>TRBD1|TRBV28|-|TRBJ2-3
CASSFDRVTDTQYF
TGTGCCAGCAGTTTCGACAGGGTCACAGATACGCAGTATTTT
>-|TRBV25-1|-|TRBJ2-2
CASSDTGELFF
TGTGCCAGCAGTGACACCGGGGAGCTGTTTTTT
>-|TRBV19|-|TRBJ2-2
CASSIVRGNTGELFF
TGTGCCAGTAGTATTGTCAGGGGGAACACCGGGGAGCTGTTTTTT
>-|TRBV18|-|TRBJ2-7
CASSQVGAATYEQYF
TGTGCCAGCTCGCAAGTCGGGGCGGCTACCTACGAGCAGTACTTC
>-|TRBV4-1|-|TRBJ2-7
CASSQDPKGRKYF
TGCGCCAGCAGCCAAGATCCTAAGGGTAGGAAGTACTTC
>-|TRBV25-1|-|TRBJ2-7
CASSESGHSYEQYF
TGTGCCAGCAGTGAATCTGGGCACTCCTACGAGCAGTACTTC
>TRBD1|TRBV28|once|TRBJ1-2
CASSPSRLGTGWREGYTF
TGTGCCAGCAGCCCTTCGCGTCTCGGGACAGGGTGGCGTGAGGGCTACACCTTC
>-|TRBV15|-|TRBJ1-3
CATSRDPSGGGNTIYF
TGTGCCACCAGCAGAGATCCGTCTGGGGGTGGAAACACCATATATTTT
>TRBD1|TRBV7-8|-|TRBJ1-1
CASSPGQGRTEAFF
TGTGCCAGCAGCCCCGGACAGGGAAGGACTGAAGCTTTCTTT
>-|TRBV9|-|TRBJ1-2
CASSAGEGRWYGYTF
TGTGCCAGCAGCGCAGGGGAGGGCCGCTGGTATGGCTACACCTTC
>TRBD2|TRBV2|-|TRBJ2-1
CASSEGGSYNEQFF
TGTGCCAGCAGTGAGGGGGGGTCCTACAATGAGCAGTTCTTC
>-|TRBV6-5|-|TRBJ1-1
CASSTRGDTEAFF
TGTGCCAGCAGCACAAGGGGGGACACTGAAGCTTTCTTT
>-|TRBV28|-|TRBJ1-1
CASSTTGRNTEAFF
TGTGCCAGCAGTACAACAGGGAGGAACACTGAAGCTTTCTTT